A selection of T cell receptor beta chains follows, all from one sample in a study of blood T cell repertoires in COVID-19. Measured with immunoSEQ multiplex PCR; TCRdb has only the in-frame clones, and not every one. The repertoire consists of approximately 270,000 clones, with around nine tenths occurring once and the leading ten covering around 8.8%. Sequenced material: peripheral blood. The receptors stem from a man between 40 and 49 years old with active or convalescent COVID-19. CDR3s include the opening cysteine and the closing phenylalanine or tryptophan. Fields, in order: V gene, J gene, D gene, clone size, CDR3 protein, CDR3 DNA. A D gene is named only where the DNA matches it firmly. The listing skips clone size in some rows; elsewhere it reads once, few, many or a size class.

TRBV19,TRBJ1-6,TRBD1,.,CASTPQGARGPLHF,TGTGCCAGTACCCCACAGGGGGCGAGGGGACCCCTCCACTTT
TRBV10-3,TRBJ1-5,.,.,CAISGGDGNQPQHF,TGTGCCATCAGTGGGGGGGACGGGAATCAGCCCCAGCATTTT
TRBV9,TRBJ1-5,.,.,CASSAGGEFNQPQHF,TGTGCCAGCAGCGCCGGAGGGGAATTCAATCAGCCCCAGCATTTT
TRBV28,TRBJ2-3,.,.,CASMPPNGGTQYF,TGTGCCAGCATGCCCCCCAATGGAGGGACGCAGTATTTT
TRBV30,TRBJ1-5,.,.,CAWSGAGYNQPQHF,TGTGCCTGGAGTGGAGCAGGGTACAATCAGCCCCAGCATTTT
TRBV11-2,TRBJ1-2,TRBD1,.,CASSSLTGTGFNYGYTF,TGTGCCAGCAGCTCCCTAACCGGGACAGGGTTTAACTATGGCTACACCTTC
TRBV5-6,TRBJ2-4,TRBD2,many,CASSLDPGRAGNIQYF,TGTGCCAGCAGCCTCGACCCCGGGAGGGCCGGAAACATTCAGTACTTC
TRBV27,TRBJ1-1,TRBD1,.,CASSFRDRGPEAFF,TGTGCCAGCAGTTTCCGGGACAGGGGTCCTGAAGCTTTCTTT
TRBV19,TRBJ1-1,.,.,CASSVKFPDTEAFF,TGTGCCAGTAGTGTCAAATTCCCGGACACTGAAGCTTTCTTT
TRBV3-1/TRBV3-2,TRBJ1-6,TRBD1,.,CASSQGQGSSPLHF,TGTGCCAGCAGCCAGGGACAGGGGTCATCACCCCTCCACTTT
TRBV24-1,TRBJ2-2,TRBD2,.,CATSDRQGLAGTGELFF,TGTGCCACCAGTGATCGACAGGGACTAGCGGGCACCGGGGAGCTGTTTTTT
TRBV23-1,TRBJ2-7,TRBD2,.,CASSHAGGGTRRYEQYF,TGCGCCAGCAGTCACGCTGGGGGGGGAACAAGGAGGTACGAGCAGTACTTC
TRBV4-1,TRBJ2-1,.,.,CASSQAVTTYNEQFF,TGCGCCAGCAGCCAAGCGGTTACCACCTACAATGAGCAGTTCTTC
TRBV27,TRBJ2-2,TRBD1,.,CATSQGKNTGELFF,TGTGCCACCTCACAGGGGAAGAACACCGGGGAGCTGTTTTTT
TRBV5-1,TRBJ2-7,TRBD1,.,CASSLGGTGPAYEQYF,TGCGCCAGCAGCTTGGGGGGGACAGGCCCCGCCTACGAGCAGTACTTC
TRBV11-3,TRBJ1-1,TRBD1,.,CASSLVFGQGTEAFF,TGTGCCAGCAGCTTAGTATTCGGACAGGGAACTGAAGCTTTCTTT
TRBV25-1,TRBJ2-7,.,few,CASPAVESYEQYF,TGTGCCAGCCCGGCGGTCGAGTCCTACGAGCAGTACTTC
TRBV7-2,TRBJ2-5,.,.,CASSLTGSRETQYF,TGTGCCAGCAGCTTGACGGGAAGTCGGGAGACCCAGTACTTC
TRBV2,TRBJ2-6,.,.,CASSEVRQFSNVLTF,TGTGCCAGCAGTGAAGTAAGACAGTTTTCCAACGTCCTGACTTTC
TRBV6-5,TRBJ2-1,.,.,CASSYSGDEQFF,TGTGCCAGCAGTTATTCAGGGGATGAGCAGTTCTTC
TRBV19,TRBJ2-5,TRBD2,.,CASSITGGVETQYF,TGTGCCAGTAGTATTACGGGAGGAGTAGAGACCCAGTACTTC
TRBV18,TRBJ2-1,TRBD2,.,CASSPTSVDEQFF,TGTGCCAGCTCACCAACTAGCGTGGATGAGCAGTTCTTC
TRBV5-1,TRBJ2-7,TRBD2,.,CASSLEGLAAEQYF,TGCGCCAGCAGCTTGGAGGGGCTAGCGGCTGAGCAGTACTTC
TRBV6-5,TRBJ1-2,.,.,CASNPQGDSYGYTF,TGTGCCAGCAACCCACAGGGTGATAGCTATGGCTACACCTTC
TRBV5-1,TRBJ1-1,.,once,CASSLKTGGAEAFF,TGCGCCAGCAGCTTGAAAACCGGGGGGGCCGAAGCTTTCTTT
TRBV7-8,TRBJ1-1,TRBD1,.,CASSQGTGGENTEAFF,TGTGCCAGCAGCCAAGGGACAGGGGGGGAGAACACTGAAGCTTTCTTT
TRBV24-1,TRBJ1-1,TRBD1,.,CATSDGTGAMNTEAFF,TGTGCCACCAGTGATGGGACAGGAGCTATGAACACTGAAGCTTTCTTT
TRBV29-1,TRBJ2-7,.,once,CSVEYVIGGNEQYF,TGCAGCGTTGAATACGTTATAGGAGGGAACGAGCAGTACTTC
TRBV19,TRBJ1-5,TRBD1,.,CAGGGQTSNQPQHF,TGTGCCGGAGGGGGACAGACTAGCAATCAGCCCCAGCATTTT
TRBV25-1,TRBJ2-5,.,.,CASSEYESKETQYF,TGTGCCAGCAGTGAATATGAGTCTAAAGAGACCCAGTACTTC
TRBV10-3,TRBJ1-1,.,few,CAIKRQVNTEAFF,TGTGCCATCAAGCGGCAGGTGAACACTGAAGCTTTCTTT
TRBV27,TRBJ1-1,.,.,CASSPGYTEAFF,TGTGCCAGCAGCCCAGGGTACACTGAAGCTTTCTTT
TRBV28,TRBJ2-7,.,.,CASSITGKRGYEQYF,TGTGCCAGCAGTATAACAGGGAAGAGGGGCTACGAGCAGTACTTC
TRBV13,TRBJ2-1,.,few,CASRGAGEVDNEQFF,TGTGCCAGCAGGGGTGCCGGGGAGGTCGACAATGAGCAGTTCTTC
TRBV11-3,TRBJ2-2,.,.,CASSLVRGPGELFF,TGTGCCAGCAGCTTAGTCAGGGGTCCCGGGGAGCTGTTTTTT
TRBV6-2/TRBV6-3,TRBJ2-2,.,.,CASSSWGDTGELFF,TGTGCCAGCAGTTCTTGGGGCGACACCGGGGAGCTGTTTTTT
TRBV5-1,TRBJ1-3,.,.,CASSLGEGVFGNTIYF,TGCGCCAGCAGCTTGGGTGAAGGAGTATTCGGAAACACCATATATTTT
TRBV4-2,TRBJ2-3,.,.,CASSQGGGAVDTQYF,TGTGCCAGCAGCCAAGGAGGGGGGGCCGTAGATACGCAGTATTTT
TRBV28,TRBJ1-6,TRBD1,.,CASNYGQGDNSPLHF,TGTGCCAGCAATTACGGACAGGGTGATAATTCACCCCTCCACTTT
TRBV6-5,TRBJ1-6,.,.,CASRQGNSPLHF,TGTGCCAGCCGGCAGGGGAATTCACCCCTCCACTTT
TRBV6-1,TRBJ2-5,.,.,CASSEAMRGPRDF,TGTGCCAGCAGTGAGGCTATGCGGGGCCCCAGGGACTTC
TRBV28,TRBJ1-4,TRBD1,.,CASTGQGSTNEKLFF,TGTGCCAGCACGGGACAGGGCTCAACTAATGAAAAACTGTTTTTT
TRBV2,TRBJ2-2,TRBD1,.,CATLRGLDRGMAGELFF,TGTGCCACCCTCAGAGGCCTGGACAGGGGAATGGCCGGGGAGCTGTTTTTT
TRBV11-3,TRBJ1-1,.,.,CASSSRTGLTEAFF,TGTGCCAGCAGCTCGCGTACAGGGCTCACTGAAGCTTTCTTT
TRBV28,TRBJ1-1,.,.,CASRYTGYTEAFF,TGTGCCAGCAGGTATACAGGGTACACTGAAGCTTTCTTT
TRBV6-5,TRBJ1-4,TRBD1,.,CASRRGQGAGKLFF,TGTGCCAGCAGGAGGGGGCAGGGGGCGGGAAAACTGTTTTTT
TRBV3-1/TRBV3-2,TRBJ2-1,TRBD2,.,CASAEAGAYQFF,TGTGCCAGCGCGGAAGCGGGGGCCTATCAGTTCTTC
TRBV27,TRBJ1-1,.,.,CASSFGGLGSTEAFF,TGTGCCAGCAGTTTTGGGGGTCTCGGGAGCACTGAAGCTTTCTTT
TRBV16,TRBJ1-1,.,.,CASSPGRNTEAFF,TGTGCCAGCAGCCCAGGGCGCAACACTGAAGCTTTCTTT
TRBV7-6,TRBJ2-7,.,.,CASSGGLSPREQYF,TGTGCCAGCAGCGGGGGACTTAGCCCTAGGGAGCAGTACTTC
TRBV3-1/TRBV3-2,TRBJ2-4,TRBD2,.,CASSPTSGGSVQYF,TGTGCCAGCAGCCCGACTAGCGGGGGATCAGTTCAGTACTTC
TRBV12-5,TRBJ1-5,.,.,CASGLELATGGNQPQHF,TGTGCTAGTGGTCTTGAGCTAGCTACCGGGGGCAATCAGCCCCAGCATTTT
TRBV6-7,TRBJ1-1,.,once,CASSSFPPSLGRVVNTEAFF,TGTGCCAGCAGTTCTTTCCCCCCTTCTCTGGGGAGGGTGGTGAACACTGAAGCTTTCTTT
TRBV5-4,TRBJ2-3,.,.,CASSVPGLNTDTQYF,TGTGCCAGCAGCGTCCCGGGACTCAACACAGATACGCAGTATTTT